This T cell receptor (beta chain) was observed in a study of blood T cells in healthy people across ages. This CDR3 has 13 residues. The germline gives CDR1 MGHDK, CDR2 SYGVNS. This clonotype was seen more than once but under ten times. The junction departs from germline at one end; a sequencing error may be responsible. Then a second PCR, running roughly 6 to 11 cycles, was carried out with a sample-barcoded 5' primer and a J-beta primer mix. Via MiXCR, TCRdb re-called the 5' RACE reads, giving one row per CDR3 protein. This table has about 640,000 distinct CDR3 sequences, around three fifths appearing once.

The chain is built from TRBV25-1 and TRBJ2-5, with D perhaps TRBD2 (5 bases). The sequenced sample consisted of blood. The receptor's source is a man aged 60 to 69 in good health. The CDR3 coding sequence is TGTGCCAGCGGTGAGGACTACCAAGAGACCCAGTACTTC. It encodes CASGEDYQETQYF.